The 29 T cell receptor beta chains in this list originate from one sample, sequenced in a study of cytomegalovirus exposure and HLA in healthy donors. PCR was performed using 60 Vbeta and 13 Jbeta primers. Profiling relied on immunoSEQ multiplex PCR, and the TCRdb table lists in-frame clones only, not all of them. Its clone listing holds roughly 120,000 clones. The sequenced material came from PBMCs. The receptors come from a man aged 25 to 45 in good health and CMV-seronegative.

The gene calls are TRBV5-1 and TRBJ2-7; tentatively, D is TRBD1 (8 bases). V was shortened by 5 bases and J by 4 bases, with 19 bases between the two germline ends. This CDR3 region has 15 residues. Looked up from germline, CDR1 is SGHRS and CDR2 is YFSETQ. The CDR3 DNA reads as TGCGCCAGCAGTCGCGGACAGGGAGGGCTGTACGAGCAGTACTTC. This translates into CASSRGQGGLYEQYF.

The chain employs TRBV19 and TRBJ1-1; no clear D gene. The CDR3 totals 13 residues. Trimming left V 5 bases short and J 5 bases short, with 12 bases between. Germline CDR1 is LNHDA and CDR2 is SQIVND (reference sequence). The DNA for the CDR3 is TGTGCCAGTAGTCCCCGACCGAGGACTGAAGCTTTCTTT. Protein product: CASSPRPRTEAFF. The complete variable domain, with remaining parts taken from reference TRBV19 and TRBJ1-1, reads DGGITQSPKYLFRKEGQNVTLSCEQNLNHDAMYWYRQDPGQGLRLIYYSQIVNDFQKGDIAEGYSVSREKKESFPLTVTSAQKNPTAFYLCASSPRPRTEAFFGQGTRLTVV.

The V and J genes are TRBV18 and TRBJ2-7; no clear D. Germline V gene data show CDR1 as KGHSH and CDR2 as LQKENI. The CDR3 has 12 residues. V lost 6 bases, J lost 3 bases, and 9 bases lay in between. As DNA, the CDR3 is TGTGCCAGCTCTAAACAGCTCTACGAGCAGTACTTC. Translation: CASSKQLYEQYF.

This rearrangement joins TRBV19 to TRBJ1-2; tentative D call: TRBD1 (6 bases). Trimming shortened V by 7 bases and J by 5 bases, and 20 bases separated the two germline ends. There are 15 residues in the CDR3. From germline, CDR1 is LNHDA and CDR2 SQIVND (reference sequence). The CDR3 DNA is TGTGCCAGTAACGTACGAGCCGGGACACCGTATGGCTACACCTTC. Translation: CASNVRAGTPYGYTF.

The chain uses TRBV2 and TRBJ2-5, with TRBD2 identical over 7 bases. This CDR3 has 14 residues. V gave up 6 bases and J gave up 5 bases; unmatched junction bases: 9. Germline V gives CDR1 SNHLY, CDR2 FYNNEI. The CDR3 sequence is CASRRRGVQETQYF. DNA of the CDR3: TGTGCCAGCAGGAGACGGGGGGTTCAGGAGACCCAGTACTTC.

The rearrangement joins TRBV11-2 to TRBJ1-1, with D unresolved. CDR3 size: 13 residues. With 1 base removed from V and 6 bases from J, the gap between germline ends came to 9 bases. CDR1 and CDR2 (germline): SGHAT, FQNNGV. In DNA, the CDR3 is TGTGCCAGCAGCTTAGGAGTAGTGGCTGAAGCTTTCTTT. Translating gives CASSLGVVAEAFF. The variable domain in full, with the rest retrieved from reference TRBV11-2 and TRBJ1-1, is EAGVAQSPRYKIIEKRQSVAFWCNPISGHATLYWYQQILGQGPKLLIQFQNNGVVDDSQLPKDRFSAERLKGVDSTLKIQPAKLEDSAVYLCASSLGVVAEAFFGQGTRLTVV.

This chain uses TRBV2 with TRBJ1-4, with 8 bases that match TRBD1. Germline V CDR1 and CDR2: SNHLY, FYNNEI. V gave up 4 bases and J gave up 7 bases; unmatched junction bases: 5. The CDR3 extends over 14 amino acids. The CDR3 region has the DNA TGTGCCAGCAGTGGAAGGACAGGGACTGAAAAACTGTTTTTT. Translation gives CASSGRTGTEKLFF.

This chain joins TRBV5-1 and TRBJ1-2; no clear D gene. V shed 4 bases and J shed 0 bases, with 7 bases lying between them. The CDR3 extends over 13 amino acids. Germline CDR1 and CDR2: SGHRS and YFSETQ. The CDR3 DNA follows: TGCGCCAGCAGCCCGGGGTCTAACTATGGCTACACCTTC. Its protein is CASSPGSNYGYTF.

The genes are TRBV6-6 and TRBJ1-4; TRBD1 agrees at 10 bases. The ends lost 0 bases at V and 6 bases at J; junction bases unmatched: 1. The CDR3 consists of 15 residues. Germline values: CDR1 MNHNY, CDR2 SVGAGI (reference sequence). The DNA for the CDR3 is TGTGCCAGCAGTTACTCGGGGACAGGGGATGAAAAACTGTTTTTT. This translates into CASSYSGTGDEKLFF.

The genes are TRBV28 and TRBJ2-5; D unresolved. The end of the DNA is better explained by TRBJ2-7, so the J call may be wrong. The CDR3 spans 13 residues. From germline, CDR1 is MDHEN and CDR2 SYDVKM. The CDR3 sequence is CASSLPISYEQYF. The CDR3, as DNA: TGTGCCAGCAGTTTACCCATATCCTACGAGCAGTACTTC.

The chain couples TRBV27 to TRBJ2-1, with D tentatively TRBD1 (5 bases). This CDR3 spans 16 amino acids. V was cut by 5 bases and J by 4 bases, with 18 bases left in between. Germline CDR1 reads MNHEY; CDR2 reads SMNVEV (reference sequence). This CDR3 is CASSPLEQGPYNEQFF. The CDR3 DNA sequence: TGTGCCAGCAGTCCCCTGGAGCAGGGTCCATACAATGAGCAGTTCTTC.

The chain carries TRBV5-1 and TRBJ1-2, with TRBD1 as a possible D gene (5 bases). The V end was cut by 4 bases, the J end by 6 bases, with 13 bases between. In germline, CDR1 is SGHRS, CDR2 YFSETQ. There are 13 residues in the CDR3. The CDR3 sequence is CASSRGLDNGYTF. CDR3 nucleotide sequence: TGCGCCAGCAGCAGGGGACTAGATAATGGCTACACCTTC.

The V gene is TRBV5-4, the J gene TRBJ2-4; the match to TRBD2 covers 9 bases. The CDR3 spans 16 residues. CDR1 is SGHNT, CDR2 YYREEE, per germline (reference sequence). J gave up 6 bases and V 4 bases, and 11 bases lay outside the gene matches. The CDR3 bases are TGTGCCAGCAGCCCGTATAGCGGGGGTCTGGGAAACATTCAGTACTTC. As protein: CASSPYSGGLGNIQYF.

V usage is TRBV29-1 and J usage is TRBJ1-1; no clear D. Trimming shortened V by 2 bases and J by 4 bases, and 8 bases separated the two germline ends. Germline V gives CDR1 SQVTM, CDR2 ANQGSEA. This CDR3 spans 12 amino acids. The CDR3 DNA reads as TGCAGCGTTGAATCGCGCATCACTGAAGCTTTCTTT. It specifies CSVESRITEAFF.

V is TRBV7-9 and J is TRBJ2-7; 9 nucleotides line up with TRBD1. The V gene end was trimmed by 3 bases and the J gene end by 4 bases; junction bases not matched to a gene: 4. Germline V gives CDR1 SEHNR, CDR2 FQNEAQ (reference sequence). The CDR3 consists of 14 residues. CDR3 DNA: TGTGCCAGCAGCTTTAAGGGACAGGGTTACGAGCAGTACTTC. Its protein product is CASSFKGQGYEQYF.

The chain carries TRBV30 and TRBJ2-2, with D perhaps TRBD2 (6 bases). CDR1 and CDR2 (germline): GTSNPN, SVGIG (reference sequence). V lost 3 bases and J lost 6, with 11 bases in between. The CDR3 is made up of 13 amino acids. This CDR3 is CAWRLAGSGELFF. CDR3 coding DNA: TGTGCCTGGAGACTAGCTGGGTCCGGGGAGCTGTTTTTT.

As DNA, the CDR3 is TGTGCCAGCAGCTTAGAGGCGGGAAATTCACCCCTCCACTTT. This sequence encodes CASSLEAGNSPLHF. V is TRBV7-9 and J is TRBJ1-6, with D unresolved. Germline values: CDR1 SEHNR, CDR2 FQNEAQ (reference sequence). V was pared by 1 base and J by 7 bases, with 8 bases between. This CDR3 contains 14 residues.

The chain uses TRBV7-2 and TRBJ1-2; D gene ambiguous. This CDR3 spans 14 amino acids. Germline loops: CDR1 SGHTA, CDR2 FQGNSA. With 4 bases removed from V and 10 bases from J, the gap between germline ends came to 19 bases. As DNA, the CDR3 is TGTGCCAGCAGCTCGGTGGCGTCGGAGTCACCCTACACCTTC. Protein sequence: CASSSVASESPYTF.

The chain links TRBV18 to TRBJ2-5, with D tentatively TRBD1 (5 bases). V was pared by 3 bases and J by 4 bases, with 6 bases between. The CDR3 totals 12 residues. Per the germline V gene, CDR1 is KGHSH and CDR2 is LQKENI. The CDR3 here is CASSPTAETQYF. In DNA, the CDR3 is TGTGCCAGCTCACCGACAGCAGAGACCCAGTACTTC.

The V and J genes are TRBV7-2 and TRBJ2-4, with TRBD1 matching over 8 bases. CDR1 SGHTA and CDR2 FQGNSA come from the germline V gene. This CDR3 has 13 residues. Trimming removed 5 bases from V and 8 bases from J; junction bases left unmatched: 5. For the CDR3, the DNA is TGTGCCAGCAGCCCGACAGGGGAGGACATTCAGTACTTC. It encodes CASSPTGEDIQYF.

The chain joins TRBV5-4 to TRBJ2-1; D unresolved. The V end was cut by 2 bases, the J end by 8 bases, with 8 bases between. CDR1 and CDR2 from the germline V gene are SGHNT and YYREEE (reference sequence). This CDR3 region has 12 residues. CDR3 in DNA: TGTGCCAGCAGCTTTGCTCGGGATGAGCAGTTCTTC. Its translation is CASSFARDEQFF.

The chain combines TRBV5-1 with TRBJ2-6; tentatively, D is TRBD2 (6 bases). The CDR3 extends over 19 amino acids. The germline V gene has CDR1 SGHRS and CDR2 YFSETQ. V lost 0 bases and J 2 bases, leaving 18 bases between the germline ends. The CDR3 DNA is TGCGCCAGCAGCTTGGCCCCGCGGGGTTGGGGGACTGGGGCCAACGTCCTGACTTTC. Its protein product is CASSLAPRGWGTGANVLTF.

V usage is TRBV2 and J usage is TRBJ2-1; 7 bases map to TRBD1. The CDR3 length is 16 residues. V lost 6 bases, J lost 4 bases, and 12 bases stayed unmatched. Germline CDR1 SNHLY, CDR2 FYNNEI. The CDR3 DNA reads as TGTGCCAGCAGGTCCGGGACAGTAAGGATGTACAATGAGCAGTTCTTC. It codes for CASRSGTVRMYNEQFF.

CDR3 residues: CASSLPGYTEAFF. Written as DNA, the CDR3 is TGTGCCAGCAGCTTGCCCGGTTACACTGAAGCTTTCTTT. This chain links TRBV5-5 with TRBJ1-1; D gene uncertain. V was trimmed by 1 base and J by 3 bases, leaving 7 bases between them. The germline V gene encodes CDR1 SGHKS and CDR2 YYEKEE (reference sequence). CDR3 size: 13 residues.

The rearrangement links TRBV11-3 to TRBJ2-2; maybe TRBD2 (5 bases). The germline V gene encodes CDR1 SGHNT and CDR2 YENEEA. CDR3 length: 15 residues. With 4 bases removed from V and 2 bases from J, the gap between germline ends came to 11 bases. The CDR3 DNA reads TGTGCCAGCAGCTCTGGACTGTTAAACACCGGGGAGCTGTTTTTT. Residues: CASSSGLLNTGELFF. The entire variable domain, with the rest obtained from reference TRBV11-3 and TRBJ2-2, is as follows: EAGVVQSPRYKIIEKKQPVAFWCNPISGHNTLYWYLQNLGQGPELLIRYENEEAVDDSQLPKDRFSAERLKGVDSTLKIQPAELGDSAVYLCASSSGLLNTGELFFGEGSRLTVL.

This chain connects TRBV7-9 to TRBJ1-1; D is possibly TRBD1 (5 bases). V lost 5 bases and J 2 bases, leaving 18 bases between the germline ends. Germline V CDR1 and CDR2: SEHNR, FQNEAQ (reference sequence). The CDR3 has 16 amino acids. DNA of the CDR3: TGTGCCAGCAGCCGAAAGGGCTCGACAGTTAACACTGAAGCTTTCTTT. Translated: CASSRKGSTVNTEAFF.

The rearrangement uses TRBV7-8 and TRBJ2-7, with D tentatively TRBD1 (6 bases). The germline CDR1 and CDR2 sequences are SGHVS and FQNEAQ. CDR3 length equals 16 residues. Trimming removed 2 bases from V and 3 bases from J, with 17 bases in between. This CDR3 reads CASSLSSGPRGYEQYF. Here the CDR3 DNA reads TGTGCCAGCAGCTTAAGTTCTGGCCCCAGGGGCTACGAGCAGTACTTC.

The genes are TRBV18 and TRBJ2-5; D remains ambiguous. The length of the CDR3 is 15 residues. CDR1 and CDR2 (germline): KGHSH, LQKENI. V lost 3 bases and J 2 bases, leaving 13 bases between the germline ends. The CDR3 sequence: CASSPGVVLQETQYF. In nucleotides, the CDR3 is TGTGCCAGCTCACCTGGTGTGGTCCTACAAGAGACCCAGTACTTC. Drawing the rest from reference TRBV18 and TRBJ2-5, the complete variable domain is NAGVMQNPRHLVRRRGQEARLRCSPMKGHSHVYWYRQLPEEGLKFMVYLQKENIIDESGMPKERFSAEFPKEGPSILRIQQVVRGDSAAYFCASSPGVVLQETQYFGPGTRLLVL.

The chain combines TRBV30 with TRBJ2-1; possible D gene TRBD2, 6 bases. This CDR3 comprises 14 residues. Germline V CDR1 and CDR2: GTSNPN, SVGIG (reference sequence). The ends were cut back, 2 bases at V and 4 bases at J, with 12 bases in the middle. The DNA for the CDR3 is TGTGCCTGGAGTCCCTTTAGCGGTTACAATGAGCAGTTCTTC. Translating it yields CAWSPFSGYNEQFF.